The 20 T cell receptor beta chains below all came from one sample that was sequenced in a study of response to subunit inactivated influenza vaccine. TCRdb called the RT-PCR reads again in MiXCR, with one record for every CDR3 protein. The table records about 520,000 distinct CDR3 sequences, 25% of them present only once. The sequencing used CD4+ T cells sorted from PBMCs, collected 5 days after vaccination. The receptors here all came from a man over 45 who received an inactivated influenza vaccine.

This chain connects TRBV5-1 to TRBJ2-3; the D gene is possibly TRBD1 (6 bases). Per germline, CDR1 SGHRS and CDR2 YFSETQ. The CDR3 is 15 amino acids. Trimming pared 4 bases from V and 4 bases from J, leaving 16 bases between. The CDR3 sequence is CASSPKDRLPDTQYF. CDR3 coding DNA: TGCGCCAGCAGCCCGAAGGACAGACTTCCAGATACGCAGTATTTT.

This chain joins TRBV6-1 and TRBJ2-7, with TRBD1 matching 7 bases. Looked up from germline, CDR1 is MNHNS and CDR2 is SASEGT. J was trimmed by 0 bases and V by 6 bases; bases with no gene match: 5. The CDR3 is made up of 14 amino acids. Written as DNA, the CDR3 is TGTGCCAGCAGATTCGGGACAGCCTCCTACGAGCAGTACTTC. Protein: CASRFGTASYEQYF.

This clonotype was counted only a few times. The DNA for the CDR3 is TGCGCCAGCAGCCACAGCACCGGGGAGCTGTTTTTT. This translates into CASSHSTGELFF. J is TRBJ2-2 and V is TRBV4-1, with D unresolved. CDR3 size: 12 residues. CDR1 and CDR2 from the germline V gene are MGHRA and YSYEKL. V was shortened by 3 bases and J by 4 bases, with 3 bases between the two germline ends.

This clonotype showed up just a few times. V usage is TRBV18 and J usage is TRBJ1-6; D is perhaps TRBD1 (6 bases). The germline V and J ends were trimmed by 6 bases and 7 bases, with 16 bases remaining between them. CDR3 length equals 15 residues. Germline V gene data show CDR1 as KGHSH and CDR2 as LQKENI. Here the CDR3 reads CASSQRTARNSPLHF. CDR3 coding DNA: TGTGCCAGCTCTCAAAGGACAGCTAGAAATTCACCCCTCCACTTT. The whole variable domain, remainder taken from reference TRBV18 and TRBJ1-6, is NAGVMQNPRHLVRRRGQEARLRCSPMKGHSHVYWYRQLPEEGLKFMVYLQKENIIDESGMPKERFSAEFPKEGPSILRIQQVVRGDSAAYFCASSQRTARNSPLHFGNGTRLTVT.

The genes are TRBV20-1 and TRBJ2-3; the D is unclear. Deletions cut 2 bases from V and 4 bases from J, with 19 bases between. The CDR3 contains 16 residues. The germline gives CDR1 DFQATT, CDR2 SNEGSKA (reference sequence). The CDR3 DNA is TGCAGTGCTAGAACCACCACGGGCTATTACGCAGATACGCAGTATTTT. Protein: CSARTTTGYYADTQYF.

The gene calls are TRBV5-1 and TRBJ2-2; D might be TRBD2 (6 bases). Germline V lookup: CDR1 SGHRS, CDR2 YFSETQ. Trimming removed 0 bases from V and 2 bases from J, with 11 bases in between. CDR3 length: 16 amino acids. CDR3 DNA sequence: TGCGCCAGCAGCTTGGCTCGCGGGGATAACACCGGGGAGCTGTTTTTT. Translated: CASSLARGDNTGELFF.

The chain employs TRBV4-3 and TRBJ1-2, with unresolved D. CDR3 size: 15 residues. The V and J ends lost 0 bases and 0 bases respectively, with 8 bases between them. Looked up from germline, CDR1 is LGHNA and CDR2 is YSLEER. CDR3 in amino acids: CASSQDPRPNYGYTF. CDR3 nucleotides: TGCGCCAGCAGCCAAGATCCCAGACCTAACTATGGCTACACCTTC.

There are many counts of this clonotype. The rearrangement links TRBV20-1 to TRBJ2-7, with D possibly matching TRBD2 (6 bases). The CDR3 covers 13 residues. Per the germline V gene, CDR1 is DFQATT and CDR2 is SNEGSKA (reference sequence). Trimming removed 6 bases from V and 0 bases from J, with 12 bases in between. The CDR3 here is CSAYSGLSYEQYF. The CDR3 nucleotides are TGCAGTGCCTATAGCGGACTCTCCTACGAGCAGTACTTC.

This clonotype was observed a few times. The chain links TRBV5-1 to TRBJ2-7; 7 bases are shared with TRBD1. This CDR3 contains 15 residues. The ends lost 3 bases at V and 0 bases at J; junction bases unmatched: 6. The V gene's germline CDR1 is SGHRS and CDR2 YFSETQ. CDR3 nucleotides: TGCGCCAGCAGCTCACAGACAGGGATCTCCTACGAGCAGTACTTC. It specifies CASSSQTGISYEQYF.

V gene TRBV29-1 combines with J gene TRBJ1-1; D perhaps matches TRBD1 (5 bases). The V gene lost 4 bases and the J gene lost 10 bases, with 13 bases spanning the gap. The CDR3 contains 11 residues. The V gene's germline CDR1 is SQVTM and CDR2 ANQGSEA. The CDR3: CSVAGWITAFF. The DNA of the CDR3 is TGCAGCGTTGCAGGGTGGATAACAGCTTTCTTT.

Here the CDR3 reads CATSGQGYDYNEQFF. For the CDR3, the DNA is TGTGCCACCAGTGGGCAGGGTTACGACTACAATGAGCAGTTCTTC. The V call is TRBV24-1, the J call TRBJ2-1, with D possibly matching TRBD1 (5 bases). Germline CDR1 is KGHDR and CDR2 is SFDVKD. V was pared by 5 bases and J by 3 bases, with 13 bases between. The CDR3 is 15 residues long.

CDR3: CASSTGTSGFTDTQYF. CDR3 DNA sequence: TGTGCCAGCAGCACGGGGACTAGCGGGTTCACAGATACGCAGTATTTT. The genes are TRBV11-1 and TRBJ2-3; 12 positions match TRBD2. Germline CDR1 is SGHAT and CDR2 is FQDESV (reference sequence). Trimming removed 5 bases from V and 2 bases from J; junction bases left unmatched: 5. The CDR3 sequence is 16 residues long. Filled out from reference TRBV11-1 and TRBJ2-3, the complete variable domain reads EAEVAQSPRYKITEKSQAVAFWCDPISGHATLYWYRQILGQGPELLVQFQDESVVDDSQLPKDRFSAERLKGVDSTLKIQPAELGDSAMYLCASSTGTSGFTDTQYFGPGTRLTVL.

This clonotype was found a few times. This CDR3 reads CASSFGTSANEQFF. The DNA for the CDR3 is TGCGCCAGCTCTTTCGGGACTAGCGCTAATGAGCAGTTCTTC. The rearrangement uses TRBV5-1 and TRBJ2-1; TRBD2 matches 10 bases. Germline values: CDR1 SGHRS, CDR2 YFSETQ. The CDR3 loop spans 14 amino acids. Losses at the gene ends were 7 bases for V and 7 bases for J; bases not matched to a gene: 8.

The V call is TRBV7-9, the J call TRBJ1-4; no reliable D call. V lost 5 bases and J 7 bases, leaving 14 bases between the germline ends. Germline V gene lookup returns CDR1 SEHNR and CDR2 FQNEAQ (reference sequence). The CDR3 length is 14 residues. The CDR3 nucleotides are TGTGCCAGCAGCCTCGGTGGGTTCGGTGAAAAACTGTTTTTT. It translates to CASSLGGFGEKLFF.

This clonotype turned up a few times. The chain carries TRBV20-1 and TRBJ2-6; tentative D call: TRBD1 (6 bases). Between the trimmed V and J ends, which lost 6 bases and 0 bases, there was a span of 12 bases. CDR1 and CDR2 (germline): DFQATT, SNEGSKA (reference sequence). This CDR3 region has 15 residues. CDR3 in amino acids: CSAGGRHSGANVLTF. The DNA of the CDR3 is TGCAGTGCAGGGGGACGCCACTCTGGGGCCAACGTCCTGACTTTC.

The V gene is TRBV15, the J gene TRBJ2-2; D is possibly TRBD1 or TRBD2 (5 bases each). The CDR3 has 17 amino acids. Between the trimmed V and J ends, which lost 5 bases and 4 bases, there was a span of 20 bases. From germline, CDR1 is LNHNV and CDR2 YYDKDF (reference sequence). The CDR3, as DNA: TGTGCCACCAGCGGCCTGGGGGATGGGACCTCCACCGGGGAGCTGTTTTTT. It yields the protein CATSGLGDGTSTGELFF. Looking up the rest from reference TRBV15 and TRBJ2-2 gives the full variable domain: DAMVIQNPRYQVTQFGKPVTLSCSQTLNHNVMYWYQQKSSQAPKLLFHYYDKDFNNEADTPDNFQSRRPNTSFCFLDIRSPGLGDTAMYLCATSGLGDGTSTGELFFGEGSRLTVL.

This rearrangement joins TRBV25-1 to TRBJ2-7; D not resolved. Germline V lookup: CDR1 MGHDK, CDR2 SYGVNS. Trimming stripped 6 bases from V and 3 bases from J, with 18 bases between. This CDR3 is 15 amino acids long. CDR3 amino acids: CASSSRHGSGYEQYF. The CDR3 nucleotides read TGTGCCAGCAGCTCTCGCCACGGGTCGGGCTACGAGCAGTACTTC.

V usage is TRBV2 and J usage is TRBJ2-2, with D perhaps TRBD1 (5 bases). CDR3 length: 14 amino acids. The germline gives CDR1 SNHLY, CDR2 FYNNEI. V was pared by 6 bases and J by 2 bases, with 10 bases between. The CDR3 region has the DNA TGTGCCAGCAGAAAGGGGCACAACACCGGGGAGCTGTTTTTT. Its protein product is CASRKGHNTGELFF.

The J gene is TRBJ2-1, the V gene TRBV28, with D tentatively TRBD2 (6 bases). CDR1 is MDHEN, CDR2 SYDVKM, per germline. Deletions cut 3 bases from V and 0 bases from J, with 15 bases between. The CDR3 extends over 17 amino acids. The CDR3 region is CASSFSDYLHSYNEQFF. CDR3 DNA: TGTGCCAGCAGTTTTTCGGACTACCTTCACTCCTACAATGAGCAGTTCTTC.

The genes are TRBV6-5 and TRBJ2-3; 7 bases line up with TRBD1. The germline CDR1 and CDR2 sequences are MNHEY and SVGAGI. The length of the CDR3 is 17 residues. The J segment lost 4 bases and the V segment lost 3 bases, leaving 13 bases of the junction unmatched. The CDR3 here is CASSYSVTGYLADTQYF. CDR3 sequence (DNA): TGTGCCAGCAGTTATTCCGTGACAGGGTACCTCGCAGATACGCAGTATTTT.